These T cell receptor beta chains were read from a single sample in a study of blood T cell repertoires in COVID-19. Only in-frame clones appear in the TCRdb table, and some are missing; sequencing was by immunoSEQ multiplex PCR. The sample yields 60,000 to 75,000 clones, roughly 85% seen once. Sequences were obtained from peripheral blood. These receptors originate from a man aged 55 to 70 with active or convalescent COVID-19. Each CDR3 is given with its conserved first and last residue. The order of the fields is D gene, V gene, clone size, J gene, CDR3 DNA, CDR3 protein. A D gene is named only where the DNA matches it firmly. Clone size, where shown, is once, few, many, or a class for clones that have expanded.

>TRBD1|TRBV10-3|once|TRBJ1-1
TGTGCCATCCTAAGGACAGGGGAGACTGAAGCTTTCTTT
CAILRTGETEAFF
>NA|TRBV28|few|TRBJ2-6
TGTGCCAGCAGTTTAAGGGGTGCTGGGGCCAACGTCCTGACTTTC
CASSLRGAGANVLTF
>NA|TRBV11-2|NA|TRBJ2-7
TGTGCCAGCAGCGTCGGACAGAGCTACGAGCAGTACTTC
CASSVGQSYEQYF
>TRBD1|TRBV6-5|few|TRBJ1-2
TGTGCCAGCAGTTACCGGACAGGGGACTATGGCTACACCTTC
CASSYRTGDYGYTF
>TRBD1|TRBV4-1|NA|TRBJ1-6
TGCGCCAGCAGCCAGGTTACCGGGACAGGGAGGAATTCACCCCTCCACTTT
CASSQVTGTGRNSPLHF
>TRBD1|TRBV19|NA|TRBJ1-5
TGTGCCAGTAGAGACCCCGGACAGGGGTTTTGGAGAATCAGGCAGCCCCAGCATTTT
CASRDPGQGFWRIRQPQHF
>NA|TRBV7-2|NA|TRBJ2-7
TGTGCCAGCAGCACCGGAGGAGAATCGAAGCAGTACTTC
CASSTGGESKQYF
>TRBD1|TRBV9|NA|TRBJ2-5
TGTGCCAGCAGCCCGACAGGGGGCGCAGAGACCCAGTACTTC
CASSPTGGAETQYF
>NA|TRBV9|NA|TRBJ2-7
TGTGCCAGCAGCAGGGGGGGAAAGTCCTACGAGCAGTACTTC
CASSRGGKSYEQYF
>NA|TRBV12-3/TRBV12-4|once|TRBJ2-2
TGTGCCAGCAGTTTATCGGCCGGGGAGCTGTTTTTT
CASSLSAGELFF
>NA|TRBV6-5|once|TRBJ2-7
TGTGCCAGCAGTTACGCATACAGGGCTTCCTACGAGCAGTACTTC
CASSYAYRASYEQYF
>NA|TRBV5-4|NA|TRBJ1-1
TGTGCCAGCAGCTTGGATTGGACTATGAACACTGAAGCTTTCTTT
CASSLDWTMNTEAFF
>NA|TRBV4-2|NA|TRBJ1-2
TGTGCCAGCAGCCCACGACAAGGTGGGGCAGACCCTTTCGGCTACACCTTC
CASSPRQGGADPFGYTF
>NA|TRBV15|NA|TRBJ1-4
TGTGCCACCAGCAGAGCACGCGGTGCAACTAATGAAAAACTGTTTTTT
CATSRARGATNEKLFF
>TRBD2|TRBV11-1|NA|TRBJ2-3
TGTGCCAGCAGCTCCGAGCGGGGGGGCACCACAGATACGCAGTATTTT
CASSSERGGTTDTQYF
>TRBD2|TRBV20-1|NA|TRBJ2-2
TGCAGTGCTAGTGTCCTAGCGGGGGGAACCGGGGAGCTGTTTTTT
CSASVLAGGTGELFF
>NA|TRBV4-1|NA|TRBJ1-1
TGCGCCAGCAGCCAAGATCGGGGGTCTGGAGCTTTCTTT
CASSQDRGSGAFF
>NA|TRBV7-3|NA|TRBJ2-3
TGTGCCAGCAGCCCCCAGGGCGGGGATTTAGATACGCAGTATTTT
CASSPQGGDLDTQYF
>TRBD1|TRBV5-6|many|TRBJ2-5
TGTGCCAGCAATAGACAGGGGCCCGCGCGGGAGACCCAGTACTTC
CASNRQGPARETQYF
>TRBD1|TRBV4-3|NA|TRBJ2-1
TGCGCCAGCAGCCAAGATGGTGGGACAGGGTACAATGAGCAGTTCTTC
CASSQDGGTGYNEQFF
>TRBD2|TRBV6-6|NA|TRBJ2-1
TGTGCCAGCAGTTACTCGAGGACTAGCGGGGCTCTTGAGCAGTTCTTC
CASSYSRTSGALEQFF
>TRBD1|TRBV18|NA|TRBJ2-7
TGTGCCAGCTCACACAGGGGAGACTACGAGCAGTACTTC
CASSHRGDYEQYF
>NA|TRBV7-2|once|TRBJ1-1
TGTGCCAGCAGCTTAGCGAGTTTAGGGCAGGGGATGAACACTGAAGCTTTCTTT
CASSLASLGQGMNTEAFF
>TRBD1|TRBV5-1|once|TRBJ2-2
TGCGCCAGCAGCCCCGGACAGGTCACCGGGGAGCTGTTTTTT
CASSPGQVTGELFF
>NA|TRBV7-9|NA|TRBJ1-2
TGTGCCAGCAGCCCTAGTGCGCCCGGGGGCTACACCTTC
CASSPSAPGGYTF
>TRBD1|TRBV7-9|NA|TRBJ2-1
TGTGCCAGCAGCTTAGCTCAGGGGGATAATGAGCAGTTCTTC
CASSLAQGDNEQFF
>TRBD1|TRBV2|NA|TRBJ1-6
TGTGCCAGCAGTGATCAGGGGGACATGTATTCACCCCTCCACTTT
CASSDQGDMYSPLHF
>TRBD2|TRBV24-1|once|TRBJ2-3
TGTGCCACCAGTGAACAACTTCTAGCGGGGGGCTCAGATACGCAGTATTTT
CATSEQLLAGGSDTQYF
>TRBD2|TRBV5-1|NA|TRBJ2-3
TGCGCCAGCCGGCGGGGGGACCCAAACACAGATACGCAGTATTTT
CASRRGDPNTDTQYF
>NA|TRBV4-3|NA|TRBJ1-1
TGCGCCAGCAGCCAAGAAGCGGGGGGAACTGAAGCTTTCTTT
CASSQEAGGTEAFF
>NA|TRBV20-1|NA|TRBJ2-5
TGCAGTGCTAGTATCCAGGAGGGAGAGACCCAGTACTTC
CSASIQEGETQYF
>TRBD2|TRBV6-5|NA|TRBJ2-7
TGTGCCAGCGGGAGGGTAGCCTACGAGCAGTACTTC
CASGRVAYEQYF
>TRBD2|TRBV2|once|TRBJ2-5
TGTGCCAGCAGCCCGGGACTAGCCCCGGTTCCCCAGTACTTC
CASSPGLAPVPQYF
>NA|TRBV4-2|NA|TRBJ2-5
TGTGCCAGCAGCCGCCAGGGGAAAGGACAAGAGACCCAGTACTTC
CASSRQGKGQETQYF
>NA|TRBV29-1|few|TRBJ1-3
TGCAGCGTCGTGATTTGGGGGGGCTCTGGAAACACCATATATTTT
CSVVIWGGSGNTIYF
>NA|TRBV6-4|NA|TRBJ1-1
TGTGCCAGCAGTGCGGGTCCTGACACTGAAGCTTTCTTT
CASSAGPDTEAFF
>TRBD1|TRBV7-9|NA|TRBJ1-2
TGTGCCAGCAGCTCGGGACAGGAGGACTATGGCTACACCTTC
CASSSGQEDYGYTF
>NA|TRBV2|NA|TRBJ1-5
TGTGCCAGCAGTGATGTATCAGGCAATCAGCCCCAGCATTTT
CASSDVSGNQPQHF
>TRBD1|TRBV11-3|NA|TRBJ2-1
TGTGCCAGCAGCTTAGTCGAGGGGGCGGCTGAGCAGTTCTTC
CASSLVEGAAEQFF
>NA|TRBV6-5|NA|TRBJ1-6
TGTGCCAGCAGGAACTCGTTAAATTCACCCCTCCACTTT
CASRNSLNSPLHF
>TRBD1|TRBV5-1|NA|TRBJ2-5
TGCGCCAGCAGCCTGGGGACAGGGGAAGAGACCCAGTACTTC
CASSLGTGEETQYF
>TRBD1|TRBV2|NA|TRBJ1-1
TGTGCCTCCGGGAGGGGGCGGATAGCTTTCTTT
CASGRGRIAFF
>TRBD1|TRBV5-1|NA|TRBJ1-2
TGCGCCAGCAGCACCGGGACAGGGGGACAGTATGGCTACACCTTC
CASSTGTGGQYGYTF
>NA|TRBV5-1|NA|TRBJ1-2
TGCGCCAGCAGCTTGAAGGACAGCTATGGCTACACCTTC
CASSLKDSYGYTF
>TRBD1|TRBV5-4|NA|TRBJ2-7
TGTGCCAGCAGACCGGGACAGCTTCCCTACGAGCAGTACTTC
CASRPGQLPYEQYF